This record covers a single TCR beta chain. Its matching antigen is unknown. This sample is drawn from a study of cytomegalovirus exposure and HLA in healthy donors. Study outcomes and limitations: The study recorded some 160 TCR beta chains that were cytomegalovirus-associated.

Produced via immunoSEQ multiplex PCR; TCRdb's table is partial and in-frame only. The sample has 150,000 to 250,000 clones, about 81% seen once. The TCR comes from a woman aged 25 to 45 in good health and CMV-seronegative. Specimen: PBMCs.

CDR3 sequence reads: CASRPDRSQETQYF. CDR3 nucleotides: TGTGCCAGCAGGCCTGACAGGTCCCAAGAGACCCAGTACTTC. The chain recombines TRBV7-9 with TRBJ2-5, with D possibly matching TRBD1 (6 bases). This CDR3 is built from 14 residues. V lost 6 bases and J lost 1, with 12 bases in between. Germline loops: CDR1 SEHNR, CDR2 FQNEAQ (reference sequence). Variable domain in full (rest from reference TRBV7-9 and TRBJ2-5): DTGVSQNPRHKITKRGQNVTFRCDPISEHNRLYWYRQTLGQGPEFLTYFQNEAQLEKSRLLSDRFSAERPKGSFSTLEIQRTEQGDSAMYLCASRPDRSQETQYFGPGTRLLVL.